This TCR beta chain came from a study of blood T cell repertoires in COVID-19. Across the whole study: Whether acute or convalescent, the COVID-19 samples came from the United States, Italy and Spain. Sources were T cells, B-cell-depleted T cells, or PBMCs; the material itself was cDNA or gDNA.

V lost 0 bases to trimming and J lost 0 bases, with 8 bases between them. This CDR3 comprises 15 residues. The V gene's germline CDR1 is SGHRS and CDR2 YFSETQ. Per the study methods: Reference gene primer amplification gave estimated nucleated cell counts. Assay: immunoSEQ multiplex PCR; the TCRdb copy retains only in-frame clones and omits some. V and J calls and clone size are as listed in that table; D and trimming were resolved from the DNA. The sample yields 35,000 or so clones, around 87% seen once. This chain uses TRBV5-1 with TRBJ2-3; D is unclear. The receptor was derived from a man in his sixties or seventies with acute or convalescent COVID-19. Sequenced input: peripheral blood. The CDR3 DNA reads as TGCGCCAGCAGCTTGGTGGCGACTAGCACAGATACGCAGTATTTT. This translates into CASSLVATSTDTQYF.